One and the same sample provided the 29 T cell receptor beta chains below, sequenced in a study of early T cells in non-severe SARS-CoV-2 infection. TCRdb passed the 5' RACE reads through MiXCR, listing each CDR3 protein once. The sample holds more than 95,000 distinct CDR3 sequences, roughly 11% seen once. Source: whole blood, taken at baseline. These receptors all come from an adult who was a healthcare worker with PCR-confirmed SARS-CoV-2 infection or an uninfected control (not recorded which).

This clonotype was counted between two and nine times. This sequence joins TRBV7-7 and TRBJ2-7; D is uncertain. This CDR3 has 15 residues. Trimming took 5 bases from V and 5 from J, leaving 19 bases between them. CDR1 and CDR2 from the germline V gene are SSHAT and FNYEAQ (reference sequence). The CDR3 here is CASSLGPGVPHEQYF. The CDR3 DNA follows: TGTGCCAGCAGCCTTGGGCCTGGGGTTCCCCACGAGCAGTACTTC.

V is TRBV10-3 and J is TRBJ2-2, with no clear D. Germline V gene data show CDR1 as ENHRY and CDR2 as SYGVKD. CDR3 length: 13 amino acids. V dropped 11 bases and J dropped 3 bases, with 13 bases sitting between them. The CDR3 DNA sequence: TGTGCCTCAGAGGCTAGGGACACCGGGGAGCTGTTTTTT. It specifies CASEARDTGELFF.

The sample holds many counts of this clonotype. The V and J genes are TRBV6-1 and TRBJ1-2; a possible D gene is TRBD1 (5 bases). V was trimmed by 7 bases and J by 3 bases, leaving 21 bases between them. CDR3 length equals 16 residues. Per germline, CDR1 MNHNS and CDR2 SASEGT. The CDR3 here is CASTNTQGWGDYGYTF. In DNA, the CDR3 is TGTGCCAGCACCAATACTCAAGGTTGGGGGGACTATGGCTACACCTTC.

This clonotype was seen at least ten times. The gene calls are TRBV5-1 and TRBJ2-3, with no clear D. CDR3 length: 14 residues. Germline CDR1 reads SGHRS; CDR2 reads YFSETQ. Trimming took off 4 bases at V and 0 bases at J, with 9 bases between the two ends. The chain's CDR3 is CASSPLASTDTQYF. CDR3 coding DNA: TGCGCCAGCAGCCCCCTCGCGAGCACAGATACGCAGTATTTT. Full variable domain (outside the CDR3, taken from reference TRBV5-1 and TRBJ2-3): KAGVTQTPRYLIKTRGQQVTLSCSPISGHRSVSWYQQTPGQGLQFLFEYFSETQRNKGNFPGRFSGRQFSNSRSEMNVSTLELGDSALYLCASSPLASTDTQYFGPGTRLTVL.

This clonotype was counted many times. The rearrangement uses TRBV2 and TRBJ2-5; TRBD2 is a possible D gene (6 bases). The germline CDR1 and CDR2 sequences are SNHLY and FYNNEI. V was pared by 7 bases and J by 4 bases, with 10 bases between. The CDR3 has 12 amino acids. The CDR3 DNA reads as TGTGCCAGCAAACCGGAGGGAGAGACCCAGTACTTC. This gives the protein CASKPEGETQYF.

This clonotype has a handful of counts. The rearrangement links TRBV5-1 to TRBJ1-2; TRBD1 matches at 9 bases. The V and J ends lost 1 base and 6 bases, in that order; junction bases with no gene match: 13. This CDR3 is built from 17 residues. Germline-derived CDR1 and CDR2 are SGHRS and YFSETQ. The CDR3 nucleotides read TGCGCCAGCAGCTTGTACGGGGGGACAGGGACCCTCAATGGCTACACCTTC. This encodes CASSLYGGTGTLNGYTF.

This clonotype was detected a few times. The V and J genes are TRBV30 and TRBJ2-4; tentative D call: TRBD1 (6 bases). This CDR3 region has 15 residues. V gave up 2 bases and J gave up 7 bases, with 18 bases separating them. CDR1 and CDR2 (germline): GTSNPN, SVGIG (reference sequence). CDR3 sequence reads: CAWSFTGMGSNIQYF. In DNA, the CDR3 is TGTGCCTGGAGTTTCACAGGGATGGGATCGAACATTCAGTACTTC.

The V gene is TRBV7-6, the J gene TRBJ2-7, with 9 bases aligning to TRBD2. The CDR3 runs 15 residues. The junction had 7 bases not matched to a gene; V was cut back by 5 bases and J by 2 bases. Per germline, CDR1 SGHVS and CDR2 FNYEAQ. The CDR3: CASSRGAGGPYEQYF. The CDR3 nucleotides are TGTGCCAGCAGCCGTGGGGCGGGAGGGCCCTACGAGCAGTACTTC.

This clonotype has a handful of counts. The chain has TRBV7-3 and TRBJ2-1, with 9 bases identical to TRBD2. Per germline, CDR1 SGHTA and CDR2 FQGTGA. Trimming removed 1 base from V and 7 bases from J; junction bases left unmatched: 5. The CDR3 extends over 15 amino acids. CDR3: CASSLRLAGNNEQFF. The CDR3 DNA is TGTGCCAGCAGCTTAAGGCTAGCGGGGAATAATGAGCAGTTCTTC.

This clonotype was counted many times. The chain carries TRBV6-1 and TRBJ2-7, with TRBD1 identical over 9 bases. CDR3 length equals 14 residues. V lost 5 bases and J lost 6; bases outside the gene matches: 8. Germline V gene data show CDR1 as MNHNS and CDR2 as SASEGT. CDR3 sequence reads: CASSSRDRALEQYF. In DNA, the CDR3 is TGTGCCAGCAGTTCCCGGGACAGGGCCCTCGAGCAGTACTTC.

This clonotype showed up many times. The V call is TRBV12-3 or TRBV12-4, the J call TRBJ2-3; D possibly matches TRBD1 or TRBD2 (5 bases each). The length of the CDR3 is 13 residues. V was pared by 0 bases and J by 10 bases, with 11 bases between. This CDR3 is CASSLAGEGPQYF. DNA for the CDR3: TGTGCCAGCAGTTTAGCGGGAGAGGGACCGCAGTATTTT.

V usage is TRBV28 and J usage is TRBJ1-1; D remains ambiguous. Germline V CDR1 and CDR2: MDHEN, SYDVKM. V was pared by 7 bases and J by 2 bases, with 5 bases between. The CDR3 is 11 amino acids. The CDR3 bases are TGTGCCAGCATAGCTAACACTGAAGCTTTCTTT. It encodes CASIANTEAFF.

This clonotype showed up just a few times. This rearrangement joins TRBV5-1 to TRBJ2-5; D unclear. V was trimmed by 4 bases and J by 2 bases, leaving 9 bases between them. The CDR3 is 13 amino acids. CDR1 is SGHRS and CDR2 is YFSETQ in the germline V gene. CDR3 sequence: CASSESGQETQYF. CDR3 nucleotide sequence: TGCGCCAGCAGCGAGTCTGGTCAAGAGACCCAGTACTTC.

This clonotype was recorded a few times. V and J are TRBV7-2 and TRBJ2-1, with 10 positions matching TRBD2. The J segment lost 4 bases and the V segment lost 6 bases, leaving 6 bases of the junction unmatched. The CDR3 covers 15 residues. CDR1 is SGHTA, CDR2 FQGNSA, per germline. This CDR3 reads CASRAGAGGYNEQFF. In nucleotides, the CDR3 is TGTGCCAGCAGAGCGGGAGCGGGGGGGTACAATGAGCAGTTCTTC. Drawing the rest from reference TRBV7-2 and TRBJ2-1, the complete variable domain is GAGVSQSPSNKVTEKGKDVELRCDPISGHTALYWYRQSLGQGLEFLIYFQGNSAPDKSGLPSDRFSAERTGGSVSTLTIQRTQQEDSAVYLCASRAGAGGYNEQFFGPGTRLTVL.

In its sample, this clonotype was seen a few times. The gene calls are TRBV28 and TRBJ2-1, with 9 bases identical to TRBD2. The CDR3 length is 15 residues. Germline trimming cut 3 bases from V and 2 bases from J; bases unmatched to any gene: 2. Germline values: CDR1 MDHEN, CDR2 SYDVKM. Here the CDR3 reads CASSLTSGTYNEQFF. CDR3 nucleotides: TGTGCCAGCAGTTTGACTAGCGGCACCTACAATGAGCAGTTCTTC.

This clonotype has only a few counts. V usage is TRBV28 and J usage is TRBJ1-1; 7 bases match TRBD1. The ends lost 6 bases at V and 3 bases at J; junction bases unmatched: 7. The CDR3 length is 14 residues. Looked up from germline, CDR1 is MDHEN and CDR2 is SYDVKM. The CDR3 reads CASRPTGKYTEAFF. In DNA form, the CDR3 reads TGTGCCAGCAGGCCGACAGGGAAATACACTGAAGCTTTCTTT.

The CDR3: CASSQREGGNTIYF. In DNA form, the CDR3 reads TGTGCCAGCAGCCAACGGGAGGGAGGAAACACCATATATTTT. V and J are TRBV3-1 and TRBJ1-3; D is ambiguous. CDR1 and CDR2 (germline): LGHDT, YNNKEL (reference sequence). The CDR3 has 14 residues. V was pared by 2 bases and J by 4 bases, with 9 bases between.

This clonotype was seen repeatedly, ten times or more. DNA for the CDR3: TGCGCCAGCAGCTTGGAGCAGGGGGCGACAGATACGCAGTATTTT. As protein: CASSLEQGATDTQYF. The chain has TRBV5-1 and TRBJ2-3; 8 nucleotides match TRBD1. V was clipped by 0 bases and J by 3 bases; unmatched bases: 3. The germline gives CDR1 SGHRS, CDR2 YFSETQ. This CDR3 is 15 amino acids long.

This sequence joins TRBV11-2 and TRBJ2-7, with TRBD2 identical over 8 bases. Per germline, CDR1 SGHAT and CDR2 FQNNGV. V lost 4 bases, J lost 2 bases, and 4 bases stayed unmatched. The CDR3 extends over 14 amino acids. The chain's CDR3 is CASSYLAGPYEQYF. In nucleotides, the CDR3 is TGTGCCAGCAGCTATTTAGCGGGGCCCTACGAGCAGTACTTC.

This clonotype was seen repeatedly, ten times or more. The chain has TRBV6-5 and TRBJ1-2, with TRBD1 matching over 8 bases. V was pared by 5 bases and J by 4 bases, with 3 bases of the junction left unmatched. CDR1 is MNHEY, CDR2 SVGAGI, per germline. This CDR3 region has 13 residues. The CDR3 loop is CASSLTGGYGYTF. The CDR3 DNA sequence: TGTGCCAGCAGTCTCACAGGGGGCTATGGCTACACCTTC.

Only a few counts were recorded for this clonotype. The CDR3 is CASSSQNQPQHF. CDR3 nucleotides: TGTGCCAGCAGCTCGCAGAATCAGCCCCAGCATTTT. This sequence joins TRBV7-9 and TRBJ1-5; no definite D call. CDR3 size: 12 residues. Germline assignment: CDR1 SEHNR and CDR2 FQNEAQ (reference sequence). The ends were cut back, 4 bases at V and 4 bases at J, with 5 bases in the middle. The full variable domain, rest sourced from reference TRBV7-9 and TRBJ1-5, is DTGVSQNPRHKITKRGQNVTFRCDPISEHNRLYWYRQTLGQGPEFLTYFQNEAQLEKSRLLSDRFSAERPKGSFSTLEIQRTEQGDSAMYLCASSSQNQPQHFGDGTRLSIL.

This clonotype appeared many times. This rearrangement joins TRBV9 to TRBJ2-1; D remains ambiguous. The CDR3 has 14 amino acids. V lost 0 bases and J 4 bases, leaving 8 bases between the germline ends. Per germline, CDR1 SGDLS and CDR2 YYNGEE. The CDR3 DNA is TGTGCCAGCAGCGTAGAGGTGGCTTACAATGAGCAGTTCTTC. This gives the protein CASSVEVAYNEQFF.

V is TRBV3-1 and J is TRBJ2-7, with a possible D match to TRBD1 (6 bases). The germline CDR1 and CDR2 sequences are LGHDT and YNNKEL (reference sequence). The CDR3 runs 15 residues. V was trimmed by 0 bases and J by 2 bases, leaving 11 bases between them. The CDR3 sequence is CASSQDRDTAYEQYF. The CDR3 region has the DNA TGTGCCAGCAGCCAAGACCGGGACACGGCCTACGAGCAGTACTTC.

This sequence joins TRBV5-1 and TRBJ2-1, with 10 nucleotides matching TRBD1. In germline, CDR1 is SGHRS, CDR2 YFSETQ. The CDR3 extends over 14 amino acids. J gave up 7 bases and V 0 bases, and 1 base lay outside the gene matches. The CDR3 bases are TGCGCCAGCAGCTTGGGGGACAGGGGAAATGAGCAGTTCTTC. Encoded protein: CASSLGDRGNEQFF.

This clonotype occurred a few times. V usage is TRBV9 and J usage is TRBJ1-4; D perhaps matches TRBD1 (6 bases). The germline V gene has CDR1 SGDLS and CDR2 YYNGEE. The CDR3 sequence is 15 residues long. V was cut by 2 bases and J by 8 bases, with 16 bases left in between. The CDR3 region is CASSVRTEPIEKLFF. Here the CDR3 DNA reads TGTGCCAGCAGCGTTAGGACAGAGCCGATCGAAAAACTGTTTTTT.

The CDR3: CASTLAWREEQYF. The CDR3 region has the DNA TGTGCCAGCACCCTAGCATGGAGAGAAGAGCAGTACTTC. The J gene is TRBJ2-7, the V gene TRBV7-2; D possibly corresponds to TRBD2 (5 bases). The CDR3 is made up of 13 amino acids. Trimming took off 7 bases at V and 7 bases at J, with 17 bases between the two ends. Germline lookup yields CDR1 SGHTA and CDR2 FQGNSA.

This clonotype came up many times. This chain joins TRBV24-1 and TRBJ1-1; D may be TRBD1 (5 bases). The CDR3 totals 12 residues. V gave up 3 bases and J gave up 9 bases, with 10 bases separating them. The germline V gene encodes CDR1 KGHDR and CDR2 SFDVKD. The CDR3 bases are TGTGCCACCAGTGATGCGACAGACCAAGCTTTCTTT. This gives the protein CATSDATDQAFF.

The V and J genes are TRBV5-1 and TRBJ2-5; 11 bases are a match to TRBD2. The V gene end was trimmed by 2 bases and the J gene end by 2 bases; junction bases not matched to a gene: 5. Germline V CDR1 and CDR2: SGHRS, YFSETQ. The CDR3 contains 16 residues. CDR3 sequence: CASSLPGTSGQETQYF. The CDR3 nucleotides read TGCGCCAGCAGCTTACCCGGGACTAGCGGTCAAGAGACCCAGTACTTC.

This chain uses TRBV29-1 with TRBJ2-1; perhaps TRBD2 as D (6 bases). Looked up from germline, CDR1 is SQVTM and CDR2 is ANQGSEA. Between the trimmed V and J ends, which lost 3 bases and 0 bases, there was a span of 9 bases. The CDR3 loop spans 14 amino acids. The chain's CDR3 is CSVDTSSSYNEQFF. The CDR3 coding sequence is TGCAGCGTTGATACTAGCTCCTCCTACAATGAGCAGTTCTTC.